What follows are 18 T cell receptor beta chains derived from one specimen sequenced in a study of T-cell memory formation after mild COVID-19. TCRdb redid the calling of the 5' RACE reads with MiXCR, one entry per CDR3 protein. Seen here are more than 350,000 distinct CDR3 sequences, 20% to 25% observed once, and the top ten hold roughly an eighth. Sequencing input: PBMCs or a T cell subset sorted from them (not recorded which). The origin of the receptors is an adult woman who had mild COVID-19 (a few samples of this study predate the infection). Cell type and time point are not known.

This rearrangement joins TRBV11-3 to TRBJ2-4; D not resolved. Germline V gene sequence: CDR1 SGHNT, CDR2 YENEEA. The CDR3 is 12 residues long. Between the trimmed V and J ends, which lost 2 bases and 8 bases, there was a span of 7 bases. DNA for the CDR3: TGTGCCAGCAGCTTAAATAAGGACATTCAGTACTTC. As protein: CASSLNKDIQYF.

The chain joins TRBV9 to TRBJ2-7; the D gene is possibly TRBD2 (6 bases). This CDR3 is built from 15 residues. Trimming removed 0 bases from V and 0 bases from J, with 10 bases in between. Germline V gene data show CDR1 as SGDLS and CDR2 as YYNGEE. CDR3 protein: CASSVGGDHSYEQYF. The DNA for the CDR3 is TGTGCCAGCAGCGTAGGGGGGGACCACTCCTACGAGCAGTACTTC.

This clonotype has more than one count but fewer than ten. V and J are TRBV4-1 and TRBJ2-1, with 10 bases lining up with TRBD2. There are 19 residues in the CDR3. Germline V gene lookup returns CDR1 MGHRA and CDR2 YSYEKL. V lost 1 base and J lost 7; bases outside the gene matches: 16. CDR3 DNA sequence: TGCGCCAGCAGCCAAGCTGGGGATCCACTAGCGGGGCTTGCTAATGAGCAGTTCTTC. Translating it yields CASSQAGDPLAGLANEQFF.

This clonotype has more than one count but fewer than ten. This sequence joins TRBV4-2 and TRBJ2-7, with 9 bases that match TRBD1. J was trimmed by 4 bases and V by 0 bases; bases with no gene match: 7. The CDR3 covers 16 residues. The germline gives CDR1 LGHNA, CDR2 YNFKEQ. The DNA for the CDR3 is TGTGCCAGCAGCCAAGAGGAAGGACAGGGGTTATACGAGCAGTACTTC. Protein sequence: CASSQEEGQGLYEQYF.

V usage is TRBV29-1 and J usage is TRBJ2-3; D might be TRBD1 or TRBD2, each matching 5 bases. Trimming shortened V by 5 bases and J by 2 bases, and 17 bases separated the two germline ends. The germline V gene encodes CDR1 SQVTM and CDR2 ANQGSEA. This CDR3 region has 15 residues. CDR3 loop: CSVLGAGHSTDTQYF. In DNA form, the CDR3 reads TGCAGCGTTTTAGGGGCGGGCCACTCCACAGATACGCAGTATTTT.

CDR3 nucleotide sequence: TGCGCCAGCAGGTCGGATGGGGGCGATACGCAGTATTTT. Protein sequence: CASRSDGGDTQYF. This chain links TRBV5-1 with TRBJ2-3; the D gene is possibly TRBD1 (6 bases). The CDR3 is 13 amino acids. Germline CDR1 and CDR2: SGHRS and YFSETQ. V was clipped by 5 bases and J by 6 bases, with 13 bases between them.

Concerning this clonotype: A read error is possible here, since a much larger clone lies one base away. CDR3 bases: TGTGCCAGCAGTGCAGGGGCTCAAGATACCCAGTACTTC. This gives the protein CASSAGAQDTQYF. The V and J genes are TRBV2 and TRBJ2-5; TRBD1 is a possible D gene (6 bases). The CDR3 totals 13 residues. From germline, CDR1 is SNHLY and CDR2 FYNNEI.

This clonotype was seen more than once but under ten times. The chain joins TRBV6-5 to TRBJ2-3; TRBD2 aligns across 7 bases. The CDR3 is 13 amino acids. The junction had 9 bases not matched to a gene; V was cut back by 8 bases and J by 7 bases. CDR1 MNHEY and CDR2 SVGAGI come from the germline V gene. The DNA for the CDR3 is TGTGCCAGCGCTCCGGGAGGCGAATATACGCAGTATTTT. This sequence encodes CASAPGGEYTQYF.

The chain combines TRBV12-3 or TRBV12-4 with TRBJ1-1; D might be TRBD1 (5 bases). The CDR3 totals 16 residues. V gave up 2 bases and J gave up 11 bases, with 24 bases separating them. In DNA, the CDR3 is TGTGCCAGCAGTTTAATGGGGGGTCGGCCTCCTTCGTTTGCTTTCTTT. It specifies CASSLMGGRPPSFAFF.

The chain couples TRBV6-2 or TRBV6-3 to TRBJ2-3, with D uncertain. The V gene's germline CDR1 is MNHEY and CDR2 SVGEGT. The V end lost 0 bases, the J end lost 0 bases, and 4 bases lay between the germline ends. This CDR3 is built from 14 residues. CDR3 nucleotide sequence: TGTGCCAGCAGTTACTCAACTAGCACAGATACGCAGTATTTT. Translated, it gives CASSYSTSTDTQYF.

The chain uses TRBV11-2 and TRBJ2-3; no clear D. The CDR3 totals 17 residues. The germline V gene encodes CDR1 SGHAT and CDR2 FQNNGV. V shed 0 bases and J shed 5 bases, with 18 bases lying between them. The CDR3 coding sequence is TGTGCCAGCAGCTTAGAAGTTTTGCGGATGAAGGGAGATACGCAGTATTTT. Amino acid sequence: CASSLEVLRMKGDTQYF.

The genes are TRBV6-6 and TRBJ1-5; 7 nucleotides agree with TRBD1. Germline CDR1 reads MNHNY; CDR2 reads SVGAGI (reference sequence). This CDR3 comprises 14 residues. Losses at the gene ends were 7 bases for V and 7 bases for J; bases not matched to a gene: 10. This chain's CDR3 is CASTRGEGGQPQHF. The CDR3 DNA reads TGTGCCAGCACCCGAGGGGAAGGGGGCCAGCCCCAGCATTTT.

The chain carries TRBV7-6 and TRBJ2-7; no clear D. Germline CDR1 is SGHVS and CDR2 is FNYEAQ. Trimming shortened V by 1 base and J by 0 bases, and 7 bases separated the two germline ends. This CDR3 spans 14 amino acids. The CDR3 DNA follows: TGTGCCAGCAGCTTAGAGGCGGTCTCCTACGAGCAGTACTTC. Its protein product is CASSLEAVSYEQYF.

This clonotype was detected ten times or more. CDR3 sequence (DNA): TGCGCCAGCAGCTTAAGGACCCTGCAGTCGGATACGCAGTATTTT. It specifies CASSLRTLQSDTQYF. The V gene is TRBV5-1, the J gene TRBJ2-3; D uncertain. This CDR3 has 15 amino acids. V was cut by 2 bases and J by 6 bases, with 16 bases left in between. The germline gives CDR1 SGHRS, CDR2 YFSETQ.

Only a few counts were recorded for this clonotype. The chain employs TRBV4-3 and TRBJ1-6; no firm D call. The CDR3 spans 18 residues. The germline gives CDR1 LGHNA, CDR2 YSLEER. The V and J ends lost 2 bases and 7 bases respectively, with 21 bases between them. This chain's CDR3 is CASSQYTSGWESNSPLHF. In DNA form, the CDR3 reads TGCGCCAGCAGCCAATATACGTCAGGTTGGGAATCAAATTCACCCCTCCACTTT.

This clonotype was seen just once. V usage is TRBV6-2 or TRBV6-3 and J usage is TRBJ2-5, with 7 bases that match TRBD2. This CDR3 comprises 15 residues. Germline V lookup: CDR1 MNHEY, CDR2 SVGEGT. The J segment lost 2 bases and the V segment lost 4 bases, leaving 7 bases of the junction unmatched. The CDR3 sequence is CASSSRLAKQETQYF. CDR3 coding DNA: TGTGCCAGCAGTTCACGACTAGCCAAGCAAGAGACCCAGTACTTC.

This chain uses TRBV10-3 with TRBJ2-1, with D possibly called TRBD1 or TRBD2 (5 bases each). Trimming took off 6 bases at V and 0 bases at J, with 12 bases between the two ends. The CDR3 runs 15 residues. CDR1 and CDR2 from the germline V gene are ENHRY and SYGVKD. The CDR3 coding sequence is TGTGCCATCAGCGGGGCGCCTAGCTCCTACAATGAGCAGTTCTTC. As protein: CAISGAPSSYNEQFF.

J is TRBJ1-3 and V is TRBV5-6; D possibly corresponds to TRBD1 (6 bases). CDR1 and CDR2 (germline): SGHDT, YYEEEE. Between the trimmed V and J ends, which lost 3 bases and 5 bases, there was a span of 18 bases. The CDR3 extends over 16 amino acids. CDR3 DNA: TGTGCCAGCAGCTCCCATGGGGGGACACCCAGAAACACCATATATTTT. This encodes CASSSHGGTPRNTIYF.